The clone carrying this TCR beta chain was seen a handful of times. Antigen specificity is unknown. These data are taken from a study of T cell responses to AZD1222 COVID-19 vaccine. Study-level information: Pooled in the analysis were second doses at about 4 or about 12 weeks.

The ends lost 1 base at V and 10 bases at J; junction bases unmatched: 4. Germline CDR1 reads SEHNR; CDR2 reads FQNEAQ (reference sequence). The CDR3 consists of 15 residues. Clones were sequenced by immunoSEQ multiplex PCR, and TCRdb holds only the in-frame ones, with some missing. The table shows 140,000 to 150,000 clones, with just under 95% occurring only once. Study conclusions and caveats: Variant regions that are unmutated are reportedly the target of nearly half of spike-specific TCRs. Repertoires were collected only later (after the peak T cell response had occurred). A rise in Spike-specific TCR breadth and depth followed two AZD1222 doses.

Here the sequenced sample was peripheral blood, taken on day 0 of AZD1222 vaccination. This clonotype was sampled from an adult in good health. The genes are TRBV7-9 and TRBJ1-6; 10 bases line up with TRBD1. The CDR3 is CASSLGQGAVSPLHF. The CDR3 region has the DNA TGTGCCAGCAGCTTAGGACAGGGGGCAGTCTCACCCCTCCACTTT.